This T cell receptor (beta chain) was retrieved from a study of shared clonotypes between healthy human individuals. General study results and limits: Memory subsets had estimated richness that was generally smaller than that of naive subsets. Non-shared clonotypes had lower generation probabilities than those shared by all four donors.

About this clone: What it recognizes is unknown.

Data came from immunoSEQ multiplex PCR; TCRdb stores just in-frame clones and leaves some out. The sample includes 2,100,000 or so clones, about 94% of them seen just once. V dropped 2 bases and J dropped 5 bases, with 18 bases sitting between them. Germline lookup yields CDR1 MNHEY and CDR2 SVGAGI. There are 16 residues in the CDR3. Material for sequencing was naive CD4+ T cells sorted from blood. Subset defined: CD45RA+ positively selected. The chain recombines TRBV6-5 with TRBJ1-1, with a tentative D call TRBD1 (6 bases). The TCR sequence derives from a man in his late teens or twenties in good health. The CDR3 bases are TGTGCCAGCAGTTACGTGCAGGGGATGGGATATACTGAAGCTTTCTTT. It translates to CASSYVQGMGYTEAFF.